This TCR beta chain was captured by sequencing in a study of identical twins. General study points: There were fewer insertions in abundant cord blood beta clonotypes, but memory repertoires showed no such pattern. Not following the same donors, the study drew its conclusions from cross-sectional statistical analysis.

Concerning this clonotype itself: Its matching antigen is unknown.

The CDR3 spans 11 residues. CDR1 is DFQATT, CDR2 SNEGSKA, per germline (reference sequence). V lost 0 bases and J 7 bases, leaving 7 bases between the germline ends. TCRdb fed the 5' RACE reads into MiXCR, producing one record per CDR3 protein. The sample records hundreds of thousands of distinct CDR3 sequences, over 20% being singletons. These data were also reused for a study on T cells expressing NK-cell markers. Per that study: The study drew TCR beta repertoires from sorted CD3+CD56+NKG2C+, CD3+CD56+NKG2C- and CD3+CD56-NKG2C+ T cells.

This clonotype originated in a young woman in good health. The chain is built from TRBV20-1 and TRBJ2-7; no clear D. The sample comprised PBMCs. The CDR3 DNA is TGCAGTGCTAGAGATCTGGGGGAGCAGTACTTC. Protein: CSARDLGEQYF.